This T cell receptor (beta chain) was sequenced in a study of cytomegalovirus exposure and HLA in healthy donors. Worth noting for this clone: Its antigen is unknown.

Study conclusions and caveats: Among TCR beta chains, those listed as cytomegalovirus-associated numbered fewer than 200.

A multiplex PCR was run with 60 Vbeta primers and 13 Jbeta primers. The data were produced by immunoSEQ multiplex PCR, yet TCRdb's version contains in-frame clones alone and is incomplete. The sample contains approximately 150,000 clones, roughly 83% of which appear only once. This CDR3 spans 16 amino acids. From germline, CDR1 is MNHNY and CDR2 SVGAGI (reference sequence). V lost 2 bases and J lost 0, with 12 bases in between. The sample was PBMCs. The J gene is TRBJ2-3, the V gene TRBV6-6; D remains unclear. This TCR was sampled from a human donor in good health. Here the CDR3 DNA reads TGTGCCAGCAGTTACCCGACTGAGATAAGCACAGATACGCAGTATTTT. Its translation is CASSYPTEISTDTQYF.